Sequencing of this T cell receptor beta chain was carried out in a study of T-cell reconstitution after alpha-beta-depleted transplantation in children. The study, taken as a whole, reports: From newly produced T cells came most of the T-cell counts and diversity one year after transplant.

This CDR3 has 15 residues. V lost 4 bases and J lost 0, with 10 bases in between. From germline, CDR1 is MDHEN and CDR2 SYDVKM. As it was prepared, the TCRbeta library received unique molecular identifiers. Via MiXCR, TCRdb re-called the PCR reads, giving one row per CDR3 protein. The sample consists of fewer than 550,000 distinct CDR3 sequences, about an eighth of them appearing once. This clonotype was detected only a few times. The antigen remains undetermined. The sequence derives from a female patient younger than 10 who had a stem cell transplant for aplastic anemia, so the T cells may come from the graft donor. V usage is TRBV28 and J usage is TRBJ1-3; D ambiguous. This material consisted of PBMCs, mostly from graft donor cells, taken 180 days after TCRalphabeta/CD19-depleted stem cell transplant. DNA of the CDR3: TGTGCCAGCAGTTCCCTTCCGAACTCTGGAAACACCATATATTTT. It encodes CASSSLPNSGNTIYF.